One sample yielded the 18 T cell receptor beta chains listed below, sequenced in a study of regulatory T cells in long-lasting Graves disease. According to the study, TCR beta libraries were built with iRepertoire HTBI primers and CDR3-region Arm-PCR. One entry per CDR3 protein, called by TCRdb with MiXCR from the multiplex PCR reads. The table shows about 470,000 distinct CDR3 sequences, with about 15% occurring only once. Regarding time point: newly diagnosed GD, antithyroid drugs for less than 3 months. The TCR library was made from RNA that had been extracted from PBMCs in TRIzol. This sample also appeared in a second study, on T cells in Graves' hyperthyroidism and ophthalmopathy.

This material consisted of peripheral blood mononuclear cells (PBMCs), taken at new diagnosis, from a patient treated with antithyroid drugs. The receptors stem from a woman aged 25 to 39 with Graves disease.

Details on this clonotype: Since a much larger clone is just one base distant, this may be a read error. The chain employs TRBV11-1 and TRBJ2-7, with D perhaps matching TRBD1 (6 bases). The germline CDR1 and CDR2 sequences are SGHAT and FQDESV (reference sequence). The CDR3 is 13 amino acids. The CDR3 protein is CASSFRQAQEQHF. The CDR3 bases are TGTGCCAGCAGCTTTCGACAGGCCCAGGAGCAGCACTTC.

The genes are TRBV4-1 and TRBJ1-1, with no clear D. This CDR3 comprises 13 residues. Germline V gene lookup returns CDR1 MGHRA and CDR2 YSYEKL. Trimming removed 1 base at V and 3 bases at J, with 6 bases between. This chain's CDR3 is CASSQVRDTEAFF. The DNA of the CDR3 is TGCGCCAGCAGCCAAGTACGGGACACTGAAGCTTTCTTT.

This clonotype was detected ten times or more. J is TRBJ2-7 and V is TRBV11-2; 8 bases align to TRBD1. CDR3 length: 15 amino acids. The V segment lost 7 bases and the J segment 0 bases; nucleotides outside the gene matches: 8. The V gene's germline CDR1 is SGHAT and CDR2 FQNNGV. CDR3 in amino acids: CASTLDRASSYEQYF. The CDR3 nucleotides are TGTGCCAGCACTTTGGACAGGGCGAGCTCCTACGAGCAGTACTTC.

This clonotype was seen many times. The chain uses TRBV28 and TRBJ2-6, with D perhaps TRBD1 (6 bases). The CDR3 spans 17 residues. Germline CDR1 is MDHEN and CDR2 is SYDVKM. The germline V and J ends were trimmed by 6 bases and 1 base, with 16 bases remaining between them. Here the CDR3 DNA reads TGTGCCAGCAGCCCAATACAGGGAGCGTCTGGGGCCAACGTCCTGACTTTC. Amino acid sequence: CASSPIQGASGANVLTF.

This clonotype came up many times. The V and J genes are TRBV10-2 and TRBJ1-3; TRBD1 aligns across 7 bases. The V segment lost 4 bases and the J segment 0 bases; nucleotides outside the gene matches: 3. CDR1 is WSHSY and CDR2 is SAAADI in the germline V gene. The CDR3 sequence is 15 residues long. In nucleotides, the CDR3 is TGCGCCAGCAGTGGGGGACAGAACTCTGGAAACACCATATATTTT. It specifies CASSGGQNSGNTIYF.

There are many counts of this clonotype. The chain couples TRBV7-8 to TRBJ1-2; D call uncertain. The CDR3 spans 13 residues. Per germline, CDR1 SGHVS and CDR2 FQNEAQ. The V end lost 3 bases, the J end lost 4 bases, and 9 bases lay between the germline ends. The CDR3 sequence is CASSFSEGYGYTF. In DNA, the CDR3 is TGTGCCAGCAGCTTTTCGGAGGGCTATGGCTACACCTTC.

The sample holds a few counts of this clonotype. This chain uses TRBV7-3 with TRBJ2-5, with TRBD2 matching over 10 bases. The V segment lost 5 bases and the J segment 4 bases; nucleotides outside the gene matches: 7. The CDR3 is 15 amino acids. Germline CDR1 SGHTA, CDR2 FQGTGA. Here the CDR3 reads CASSPGLAVRETQYF. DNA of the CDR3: TGTGCCAGCAGCCCAGGACTAGCGGTTCGAGAGACCCAGTACTTC.

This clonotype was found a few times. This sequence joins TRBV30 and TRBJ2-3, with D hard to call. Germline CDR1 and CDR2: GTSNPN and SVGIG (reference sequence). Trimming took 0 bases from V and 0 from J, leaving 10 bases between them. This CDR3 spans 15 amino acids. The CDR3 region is CAWSVHGTSTDTQYF. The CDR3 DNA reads TGTGCCTGGAGTGTACACGGAACTAGCACAGATACGCAGTATTTT.

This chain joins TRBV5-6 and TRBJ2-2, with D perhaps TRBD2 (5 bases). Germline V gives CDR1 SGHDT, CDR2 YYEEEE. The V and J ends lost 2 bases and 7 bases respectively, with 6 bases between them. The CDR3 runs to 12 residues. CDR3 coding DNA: TGTGCCAGCAGCTTTCGGGACGGGGAGCTGTTTTTT. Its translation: CASSFRDGELFF.

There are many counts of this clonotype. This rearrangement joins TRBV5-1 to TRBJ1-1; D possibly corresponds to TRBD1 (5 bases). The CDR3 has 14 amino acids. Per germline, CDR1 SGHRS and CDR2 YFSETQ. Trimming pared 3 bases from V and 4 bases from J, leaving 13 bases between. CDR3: CASSSGQGGTEAFF. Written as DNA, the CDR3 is TGCGCCAGCAGCTCGGGCCAGGGCGGCACTGAAGCTTTCTTT.

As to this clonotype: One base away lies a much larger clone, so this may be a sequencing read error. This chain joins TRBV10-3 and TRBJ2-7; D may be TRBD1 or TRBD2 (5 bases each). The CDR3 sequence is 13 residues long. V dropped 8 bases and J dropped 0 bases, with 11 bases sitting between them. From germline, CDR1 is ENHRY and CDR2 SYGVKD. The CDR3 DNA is TGTGCCATCCTTGGGGGAAGCTCCTACGAGCAGTACTTC. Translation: CAILGGSSYEQYF.

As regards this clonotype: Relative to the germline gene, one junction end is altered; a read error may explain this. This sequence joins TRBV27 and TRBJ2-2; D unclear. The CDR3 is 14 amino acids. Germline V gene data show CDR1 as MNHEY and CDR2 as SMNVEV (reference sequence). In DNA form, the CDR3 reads TGTACCAGCAGTAGAAGCCAGAGCACCGGGGAGCTGTTTTTT. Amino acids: CTSSRSQSTGELFF.

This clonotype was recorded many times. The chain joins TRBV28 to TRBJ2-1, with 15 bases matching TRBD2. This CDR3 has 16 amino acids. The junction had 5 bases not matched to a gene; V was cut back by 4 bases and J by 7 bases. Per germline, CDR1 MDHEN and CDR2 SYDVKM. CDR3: CASSSPGTSGRNEQFF. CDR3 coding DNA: TGTGCCAGCAGTTCCCCGGGGACTAGCGGGAGGAATGAGCAGTTCTTC.

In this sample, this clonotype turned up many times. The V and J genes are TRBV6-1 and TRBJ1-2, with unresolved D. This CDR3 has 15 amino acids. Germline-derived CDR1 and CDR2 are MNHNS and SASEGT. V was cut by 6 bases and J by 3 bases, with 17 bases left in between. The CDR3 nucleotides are TGTGCCAGCAGCAAGAGACAACTTCCACACTATGGCTACACCTTC. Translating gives CASSKRQLPHYGYTF.

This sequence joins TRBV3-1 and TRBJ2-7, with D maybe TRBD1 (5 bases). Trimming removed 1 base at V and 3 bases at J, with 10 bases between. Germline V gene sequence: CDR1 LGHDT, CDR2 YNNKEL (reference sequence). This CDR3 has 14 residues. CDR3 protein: CASSQVGVVYEQYF. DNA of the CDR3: TGTGCCAGCAGCCAAGTAGGGGTGGTCTACGAGCAGTACTTC.

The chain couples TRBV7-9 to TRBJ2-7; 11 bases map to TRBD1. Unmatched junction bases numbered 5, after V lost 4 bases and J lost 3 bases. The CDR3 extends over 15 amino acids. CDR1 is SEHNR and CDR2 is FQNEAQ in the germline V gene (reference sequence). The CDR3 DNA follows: TGTGCCAGCAGCTCCGGGACAGGGGGAGACTACGAGCAGTACTTC. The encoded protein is CASSSGTGGDYEQYF.

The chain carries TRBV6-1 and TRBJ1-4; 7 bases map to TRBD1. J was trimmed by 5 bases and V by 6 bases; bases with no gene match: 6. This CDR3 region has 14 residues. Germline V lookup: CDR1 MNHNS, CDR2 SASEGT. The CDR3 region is CASRPGQRNEKLFF. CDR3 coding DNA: TGTGCCAGCAGACCGGGACAGAGAAATGAAAAACTGTTTTTT.

The CDR3 nucleotides are TGTGCCAGTAGTCTTCTAGCGGGAGGGCTAACCGGGGAGCTGTTTTTT. Its protein product is CASSLLAGGLTGELFF. The gene calls are TRBV19 and TRBJ2-2, with TRBD2 matching 12 bases. CDR3 length: 16 residues. J lost 5 bases, V lost 5 bases, and 6 bases had no gene match. CDR1 is LNHDA, CDR2 SQIVND, per germline (reference sequence).